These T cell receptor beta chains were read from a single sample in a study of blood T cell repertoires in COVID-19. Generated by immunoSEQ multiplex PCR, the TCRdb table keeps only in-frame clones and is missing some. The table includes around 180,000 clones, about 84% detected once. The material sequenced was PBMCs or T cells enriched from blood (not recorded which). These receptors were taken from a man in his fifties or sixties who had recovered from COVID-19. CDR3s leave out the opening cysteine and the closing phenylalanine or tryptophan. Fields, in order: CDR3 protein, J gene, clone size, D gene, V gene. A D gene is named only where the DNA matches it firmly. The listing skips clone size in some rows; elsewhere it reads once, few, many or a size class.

ASSLGTEPSYNEQF TRBJ2-1 - - TRBV5-4
ASKGADQDYGYT TRBJ1-2 - - TRBV5-1
AISDGTSGEDQY TRBJ2-5 - TRBD2 TRBV10-3
ASSLDLGGYEQY TRBJ2-7 few - TRBV5-1
ASSLAVGHEQF TRBJ2-1 - - TRBV7-9
ASKEGTANSPLH TRBJ1-6 - - TRBV5-1
AWQGDSYGYT TRBJ1-2 - - TRBV30
ASRPGLASLASTDTQY TRBJ2-3 - TRBD2 TRBV2
ASSLVGIQGGYT TRBJ1-2 - - TRBV7-8
SVGGLMNTEAF TRBJ1-1 - - TRBV29-1
ASSAERQGNYT TRBJ1-2 - - TRBV6-4
ASSSLSVTQETQY TRBJ2-5 - - TRBV5-4
ASSQLQGAEEKLF TRBJ1-4 once TRBD1 TRBV3-1/TRBV3-2
SVERQVSGNTIY TRBJ1-3 - - TRBV29-1
ASSPMAGAFEQY TRBJ2-7 few - TRBV14
ASSLGVLYGYT TRBJ1-2 - - TRBV5-1
ASSYGNQETQY TRBJ2-5 once - TRBV5-1
ASSWTGTRYTGELF TRBJ2-2 - TRBD1 TRBV5-1
ASSLTQGNTEAF TRBJ1-1 - - TRBV11-3
AWSITPEAF TRBJ1-1 - - TRBV30
AISDPRSGNEQF TRBJ2-1 - - TRBV10-3
ASSLGGEQF TRBJ2-1 - - TRBV11-3
ASSFTAGELF TRBJ2-2 - - TRBV7-8
ASSRSYEQY TRBJ2-7 - - TRBV18
ASSEGIRRGTGGDGYT TRBJ1-2 once TRBD1 TRBV6-1
ASSQLGEGGYT TRBJ1-2 - - TRBV4-3
ASSPRTGGRTDTQY TRBJ2-3 - TRBD1 TRBV7-2